The 15 T cell receptor beta chains presented below share a single source sample, sequenced in a study of blood T cell repertoires in COVID-19. TCRdb's copy holds only in-frame clones and misses some; the assay was immunoSEQ multiplex PCR. This sample yields 40,000 or so clones, of which about 74% are seen a single time; about 11% belongs to the top ten. The sequencing sample was made of peripheral blood. These receptors came from a man aged 65-85 years with COVID-19, enrolled during active disease.

The rearrangement uses TRBV19 and TRBJ1-2; 8 nucleotides agree with TRBD1. Losses at the gene ends were 6 bases for V and 3 bases for J; bases not matched to a gene: 6. The CDR3 has 14 residues. CDR1 is LNHDA, CDR2 SQIVND, per germline (reference sequence). As DNA, the CDR3 is TGTGCCAGTAGGACCCCGGGACAGGACTATGGCTACACCTTC. Translation: CASRTPGQDYGYTF.

The chain recombines TRBV5-1 with TRBJ1-6; a possible D gene is TRBD1 (5 bases). Trimming stripped 4 bases from V and 6 bases from J, with 23 bases between. CDR3 length: 18 residues. The germline gives CDR1 SGHRS, CDR2 YFSETQ. CDR3 sequence reads: CASSRSTGTQRANSPLHF. CDR3 in DNA: TGCGCCAGCAGCCGCTCAACCGGGACTCAGAGGGCTAATTCACCCCTCCACTTT.

This rearrangement joins TRBV10-3 to TRBJ1-2; TRBD1 aligns across 7 bases. CDR3 size: 16 residues. The J segment lost 1 base and the V segment lost 4 bases, leaving 9 bases of the junction unmatched. The germline gives CDR1 ENHRY, CDR2 SYGVKD. The CDR3: CAISVIQGRNNYGYTF. The CDR3, as DNA: TGTGCCATCAGTGTTATACAGGGGAGAAATAACTATGGCTACACCTTC.

This sequence joins TRBV3-1 (or the pseudogene TRBV3-2) and TRBJ2-5, with D perhaps matching TRBD1 (6 bases). The CDR3 contains 15 residues. V was trimmed by 7 bases and J by 2 bases, leaving 17 bases between them. Germline V CDR1 and CDR2: LGHDT, YNNKEL (reference sequence). CDR3 residues: CASTISQGLQETQYF. DNA for the CDR3: TGTGCCAGCACCATATCACAGGGCCTACAAGAGACCCAGTACTTC.

Points on this clone: This same CDR3 is encoded by further DNA sequences in the sample. The J gene is TRBJ2-2, the V gene TRBV12-5, with 9 nucleotides matching TRBD1. Germline lookup yields CDR1 LGHNT and CDR2 FRNRAP. This CDR3 has 15 residues. Unmatched junction bases numbered 4, after V lost 7 bases and J lost 1 base. CDR3 in amino acids: CASAPGQGNTGELFF. DNA for the CDR3: TGTGCTAGTGCCCCGGGACAGGGGAACACCGGGGAGCTGTTTTTT.

The V gene is TRBV28, the J gene TRBJ2-7; TRBD2 matches 7 bases. V gave up 6 bases and J gave up 3 bases; unmatched junction bases: 11. The germline gives CDR1 MDHEN, CDR2 SYDVKM. CDR3 length: 15 residues. The CDR3 protein is CASSSWSGVFYEQYF. The CDR3, as DNA: TGTGCCAGCAGCAGTTGGAGCGGGGTCTTCTACGAGCAGTACTTC.

The chain links TRBV4-1 to TRBJ1-5; D remains ambiguous. The CDR3 runs to 12 residues. The germline gives CDR1 MGHRA, CDR2 YSYEKL. V was trimmed by 3 bases and J by 6 bases, leaving 6 bases between them. CDR3 amino acids: CASSHSGQPQHF. DNA for the CDR3: TGCGCCAGCAGCCATAGTGGTCAGCCCCAGCATTTT.

This chain connects TRBV7-2 to TRBJ1-1; D is perhaps TRBD1 (5 bases). The germline V gene encodes CDR1 SGHTA and CDR2 FQGNSA. V gave up 5 bases and J gave up 1 base, with 14 bases separating them. The CDR3 sequence is 15 residues long. The DNA for the CDR3 is TGTGCCAGCAGCCTGTCGGGAGGGGCGAACACTGAAGCTTTCTTT. Its protein is CASSLSGGANTEAFF.

The genes are TRBV10-2 and TRBJ1-5; 8 nucleotides agree with TRBD1. V trimming: 3 bases; J trimming: 4 bases; junction bases outside the gene matches: 5. The length of the CDR3 is 15 residues. CDR1 WSHSY and CDR2 SAAADI come from the germline V gene. This chain's CDR3 is CASSEQDRANQPQHF. In DNA form, the CDR3 reads TGCGCCAGCAGTGAACAGGACAGGGCGAATCAGCCCCAGCATTTT.

This clone was detected a few times. The rearrangement uses TRBV12-3 or TRBV12-4 and TRBJ2-7; D uncertain. V lost 6 bases and J lost 4, with 13 bases in between. The CDR3 is made up of 13 amino acids. CDR3 loop: CASSFGSPYEQYF. The CDR3 bases are TGTGCCAGCAGCTTCGGGTCTCCTTACGAGCAGTACTTC.

This chain joins TRBV10-2 and TRBJ1-4, with TRBD1 identical over 7 bases. The CDR3 sequence is 15 residues long. CDR1 WSHSY and CDR2 SAAADI come from the germline V gene. Trimming removed 3 bases from V and 0 bases from J; junction bases left unmatched: 1. The CDR3 bases are TGCGCCAGCAGTGAACAGGGGTCAACTAATGAAAAACTGTTTTTT. Translation gives CASSEQGSTNEKLFF.

The V gene is TRBV7-9, the J gene TRBJ2-7; 11 positions agree with TRBD2. Germline assignment: CDR1 SEHNR and CDR2 FQNEAQ (reference sequence). There are 16 residues in the CDR3. The V gene end was trimmed by 6 bases and the J gene end by 5 bases; junction bases not matched to a gene: 12. DNA for the CDR3: TGTGCCAGCAGTTACCCGGTACTAGCGGGGGCAAACGAGCAGTACTTC. Its translation: CASSYPVLAGANEQYF.

This rearrangement joins TRBV19 to TRBJ2-3, with D maybe TRBD1 (5 bases). Trimming removed 5 bases at V and 1 base at J, with 7 bases between. The CDR3 runs to 13 residues. Germline CDR1 is LNHDA and CDR2 is SQIVND (reference sequence). The CDR3 region has the DNA TGTGCCAGTAGTGTCAGGGGCACAGATACGCAGTATTTT. Its translation: CASSVRGTDTQYF.

This clone has just a few counts. This sequence joins TRBV19 and TRBJ2-1; tentatively, D is TRBD2 (5 bases). The CDR3 is made up of 14 amino acids. Trimming removed 7 bases at V and 1 base at J, with 11 bases between. The germline CDR1 and CDR2 sequences are LNHDA and SQIVND (reference sequence). The CDR3 nucleotides are TGTGCCAGTACCCAACTAGGTTCCTACAATGAGCAGTTCTTC. Protein sequence: CASTQLGSYNEQFF.

The CDR3 nucleotides are TGTGCCAGCTCACCAATTCAGGACTACAATGAGCAGTTCTTC. Its protein product is CASSPIQDYNEQFF. This chain connects TRBV18 to TRBJ2-1; the D is unclear. The germline CDR1 and CDR2 sequences are KGHSH and LQKENI. The CDR3 extends over 14 amino acids. Trimming removed 2 bases at V and 3 bases at J, with 8 bases between. The full variable domain, rest sourced from reference TRBV18 and TRBJ2-1, is NAGVMQNPRHLVRRRGQEARLRCSPMKGHSHVYWYRQLPEEGLKFMVYLQKENIIDESGMPKERFSAEFPKEGPSILRIQQVVRGDSAAYFCASSPIQDYNEQFFGPGTRLTVL.